The rows below give T cell receptor beta chains drawn from one sample of a study of patients and donors after allogeneic stem cell transplantation. TCRdb used MiXCR to reprocess the RT-PCR reads, holding one entry per CDR3 protein. The data contain some 200,000 distinct CDR3 sequences, 41% of them singletons. Sequencing was done on a sample of blood, either unsorted or a sorted T cell fraction (not recorded which). Every receptor here comes from a human donor who was either an allogeneic HSCT recipient or a stem cell or donor lymphocyte infusion donor (not recorded which). It is not recorded whose cells these are; they may come from a transplant donor. Both conserved end residues are part of each CDR3. Fields, in order: V gene, clone size, D gene, J gene, CDR3 DNA, CDR3 protein. A D gene is named only where the DNA matches it firmly. Rows may omit the clone size; those that give it use once, few, many or a size class.

v_gene: TRBV5-1; abundance: -; d_gene: TRBD2; j_gene: TRBJ2-1; CDR3nt: TGCGCCAGCAGCTTTAGCGGGAGTAGTATTGAGCAGTTCTTC; CDR3aa: CASSFSGSSIEQFF
v_gene: TRBV2; abundance: few; d_gene: -; j_gene: TRBJ2-7; CDR3nt: TGTGCCAGCAGTGAAGCGCTTTGGACGGCGAGCTACGAGCAGTACTTC; CDR3aa: CASSEALWTASYEQYF
v_gene: TRBV6-5; abundance: -; d_gene: -; j_gene: TRBJ1-2; CDR3nt: TGTGCCAGCAGTACAAAGAGTAACTATGGCTACACCTTC; CDR3aa: CASSTKSNYGYTF
v_gene: TRBV12-3/TRBV12-4; abundance: -; d_gene: -; j_gene: TRBJ1-5; CDR3nt: TGTGCCAGCAGTCCGGACTACAGGGTTGGTCAGCCCCAGCATTTT; CDR3aa: CASSPDYRVGQPQHF
v_gene: TRBV12-3/TRBV12-4; abundance: -; d_gene: TRBD1; j_gene: TRBJ1-1; CDR3nt: TGTGCCAGCAGTCAGGGACAGTGGGAACGGAGAGCTTTCTTT; CDR3aa: CASSQGQWERRAFF
v_gene: TRBV19; abundance: -; d_gene: TRBD1; j_gene: TRBJ1-1; CDR3nt: TGTGCCAGTAGTACGCGGGACAGGGGTGCCGGTGGGAAAGCTTTCTTT; CDR3aa: CASSTRDRGAGGKAFF
v_gene: TRBV27; abundance: -; d_gene: -; j_gene: TRBJ2-3; CDR3nt: TGTGCCAGCAGTTGGTCTAGCTTGGATACGCAGTATTTT; CDR3aa: CASSWSSLDTQYF
v_gene: TRBV6-1; abundance: few; d_gene: -; j_gene: TRBJ1-1; CDR3nt: TGTGCCAGCAGTGTCTCGGGGGTCACTGAAGCTTTCTTT; CDR3aa: CASSVSGVTEAFF
v_gene: TRBV12-3/TRBV12-4; abundance: -; d_gene: -; j_gene: TRBJ2-1; CDR3nt: TGTGCCAGCAGTTTTACTTTCCACAATGAGCAGTTCTTC; CDR3aa: CASSFTFHNEQFF
v_gene: TRBV27; abundance: -; d_gene: -; j_gene: TRBJ1-1; CDR3nt: TGTGCCAGCTCGGCGGGGCAGGGGTACACTGAAGCTTTCTTT; CDR3aa: CASSAGQGYTEAFF
v_gene: TRBV5-1; abundance: many; d_gene: -; j_gene: TRBJ1-6; CDR3nt: TGCGCCAGCAGCTTGGGGAGAGGCGGTGGTTCACCCCTCCACTTT; CDR3aa: CASSLGRGGGSPLHF
v_gene: TRBV6-6; abundance: -; d_gene: -; j_gene: TRBJ2-5; CDR3nt: TGTGCCAGCAGTTACGTGGGAGGCCCAGGGGAGACCCAGTACTTC; CDR3aa: CASSYVGGPGETQYF
v_gene: TRBV12-3/TRBV12-4; abundance: -; d_gene: TRBD1; j_gene: TRBJ1-2; CDR3nt: TGTGCCAGCAGTCCGAAACAGGGGGCCGGAGGCTACACCTTC; CDR3aa: CASSPKQGAGGYTF
v_gene: TRBV11-3; abundance: -; d_gene: -; j_gene: TRBJ2-1; CDR3nt: TGTGCCAGCAGCATCCCCCCCAGCGGCCAGCAGTTCTTC; CDR3aa: CASSIPPSGQQFF
v_gene: TRBV7-9; abundance: few; d_gene: -; j_gene: TRBJ1-4; CDR3nt: TGTGCCAGCAGCTTCGGGGCCGTTAATGAAAAACTGTTTTTT; CDR3aa: CASSFGAVNEKLFF
v_gene: TRBV12-3/TRBV12-4; abundance: -; d_gene: -; j_gene: TRBJ2-1; CDR3nt: TGTGCCAGCGGGCTCGGCCGAGAGCAGTTCTTC; CDR3aa: CASGLGREQFF
v_gene: TRBV29-1; abundance: -; d_gene: TRBD1; j_gene: TRBJ2-7; CDR3nt: TGCAGCGTTGAGAAGAGGGACAGGTCTGTCCACGAGCAGTACTTC; CDR3aa: CSVEKRDRSVHEQYF